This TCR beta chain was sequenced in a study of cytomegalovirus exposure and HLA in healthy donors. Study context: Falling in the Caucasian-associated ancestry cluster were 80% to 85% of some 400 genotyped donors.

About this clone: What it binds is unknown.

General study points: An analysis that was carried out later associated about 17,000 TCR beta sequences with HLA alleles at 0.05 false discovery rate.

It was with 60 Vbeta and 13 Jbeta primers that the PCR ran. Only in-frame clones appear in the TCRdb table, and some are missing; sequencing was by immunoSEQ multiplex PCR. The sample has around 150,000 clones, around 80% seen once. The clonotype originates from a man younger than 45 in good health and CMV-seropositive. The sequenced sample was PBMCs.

This CDR3 reads CATSREDGGDQPQHF. DNA of the CDR3: TGTGCCACCAGCAGGGAAGATGGAGGGGATCAGCCCCAGCATTTT. The chain employs TRBV15 and TRBJ1-5, with a possible D match to TRBD1 (5 bases). The CDR3 extends over 15 amino acids. Germline V gene data show CDR1 as LNHNV and CDR2 as YYDKDF (reference sequence). V was trimmed by 3 bases and J by 5 bases, leaving 14 bases between them.